These T cell receptor beta chains were read from a single sample in a study of blood T cell repertoires in COVID-19. Libraries were prepared by immunoSEQ multiplex PCR; TCRdb keeps only in-frame clonotypes and omits some of them. The profile shows just over 95,000 clones, 82% of them singletons. What was sequenced was peripheral blood. Source of these receptors: an elderly man with acute or convalescent COVID-19. CDR3s include the opening cysteine and the closing phenylalanine or tryptophan. The D gene is left open where the match is weak. The listing skips clone size in some rows; elsewhere it reads once, few, many or a size class.

TRBJ1-5 | . | TRBD1 | TRBV19 | 11 | TGTTGGAGACAGGGGCATCAGCCCCAGCATTTT | CWRQGHQPQHF
TRBJ2-2 | . | . | TRBV18 | 15 | TGTGCCAGCTCCCGACTAGATTCTCACACCGGGGAGCTGTTTTTT | CASSRLDSHTGELFF
TRBJ2-5 | . | . | TRBV25-1 | 14 | TGTGCCAGCAGTGGACAGCCTGCCCAAGAGACCCAGTACTTC | CASSGQPAQETQYF
TRBJ2-7 | . | TRBD2 | TRBV5-1 | 15 | TGCGCCAGCAGCTCCTCTAGCGGAGCTACCTACGAGCAGTACTTC | CASSSSSGATYEQYF
TRBJ1-2 | . | . | TRBV6-5 | 12 | TGTGCCAGCTCAAGGGAGATCTATGGCTACACCTTC | CASSREIYGYTF
TRBJ2-1 | . | TRBD2 | TRBV7-2 | 16 | TGTGCCAGCAGCTTCCCGACTAGCGGGGGGGCCCATGAGCAGTTCTTC | CASSFPTSGGAHEQFF
TRBJ1-4 | . | TRBD1 | TRBV27 | 12 | TGTGCCACACAGGGGGCGCGGGGAAAACTGTTTTTT | CATQGARGKLFF
TRBJ1-4 | . | TRBD1 | TRBV27 | 14 | TGTGCCAGCAGTGGACAGGGGGCGGGTGAAAAACTGTTTTTT | CASSGQGAGEKLFF
TRBJ2-7 | . | . | TRBV28 | 13 | TGTGCCAGTGGGGGCAGTCCTCTCTACGAGCAGTACTTC | CASGGSPLYEQYF
TRBJ2-7 | . | TRBD1 | TRBV11-3 | 12 | TGTGCCAGAGGGGACAGGGGCTACGAGCAGTACTTC | CARGDRGYEQYF
TRBJ2-5 | . | . | TRBV5-1 | 14 | TGCGCCAGCAGCTTCCAGGGAACTCGAGAGACCCAGTACTTC | CASSFQGTRETQYF
TRBJ2-1 | . | TRBD1 | TRBV2 | 15 | TGTGCCAGCAGTGAACGGGCAGGGGGCTTGGGTGAGCAGTTCTTC | CASSERAGGLGEQFF
TRBJ2-7 | many | TRBD1 | TRBV27 | 13 | TGTGCCAGTGGACAGGGGATAACCTACGAGCAGTACTTC | CASGQGITYEQYF
TRBJ2-7 | . | TRBD2 | TRBV2 | 15 | TGTGCCAGCAGGCCTGGGACTAGCGGGAGATACGAGCAGTACTTC | CASRPGTSGRYEQYF
TRBJ2-1 | . | TRBD2 | TRBV3-1/TRBV3-2 | 16 | TGTGCCAGCCAACTAGCGGGGGGACCCGCCTACAATGAGCAGTTCTTC | CASQLAGGPAYNEQFF
TRBJ2-5 | . | TRBD2 | TRBV5-4 | 16 | TGTGCCAGCAGCAGGGGACTAGCGGGGGCTCAAGAGACCCAGTACTTC | CASSRGLAGAQETQYF
TRBJ2-7 | once | TRBD2 | TRBV28 | 15 | TGTGCCAGCAACGACGCCGGGACTATCTCCTACGAGCAGTACTTC | CASNDAGTISYEQYF
TRBJ1-4 | . | . | TRBV28 | 12 | TGTGCCAGCAGTCGGGAAGTCGGAAAACTGTTTTTT | CASSREVGKLFF
TRBJ1-4 | few | . | TRBV10-3 | 15 | TGTGCCATCAGTGAGTCCGCAGGGGAGGGTGAAAAACTGTTTTTT | CAISESAGEGEKLFF
TRBJ2-5 | . | . | TRBV7-9 | 14 | TGTGCCAGCAGCTACGGGACATCTCAAGAGACCCAGTACTTC | CASSYGTSQETQYF
TRBJ2-7 | . | . | TRBV7-2 | 12 | TGTGCCAGCAGCCGGAGCTCCTACGAGCAGTACTTC | CASSRSSYEQYF
TRBJ2-5 | . | TRBD1 | TRBV2 | 16 | TGTGCCAGCACATCTCAACGCGGGCAGGGGGCAGAGACCCAGTACTTC | CASTSQRGQGAETQYF
TRBJ2-3 | . | TRBD1 | TRBV11-3 | 14 | TGTGCCAGCAGCTCCCGGGACAGGGCAGATACGCAGTATTTT | CASSSRDRADTQYF
TRBJ2-5 | . | TRBD2 | TRBV4-2 | 16 | TGTGCCAGCAGCCAAGGGACTAGCGATTACCAAGAGACCCAGTACTTC | CASSQGTSDYQETQYF
TRBJ1-2 | . | . | TRBV5-6 | 13 | TGTGCCAGCAGTGGGGGCAGGGACTATGGCTACACCTTC | CASSGGRDYGYTF
TRBJ1-1 | few | . | TRBV7-6 | 16 | TGTGCCAGCAGCCTCACGCCTCTGGGCGTTGGGACTGAAGCTTTCTTT | CASSLTPLGVGTEAFF
TRBJ1-2 | . | TRBD1 | TRBV7-2 | 15 | TGTGCCAGCAGCTTAGCGCATGGGACAGGGGTAGGCTACACCTTC | CASSLAHGTGVGYTF
TRBJ1-5 | . | TRBD1 | TRBV6-5 | 13 | TGTGCCAGCAGCGGGACAGGAAATCAGCCCCAGCATTTT | CASSGTGNQPQHF
TRBJ2-1 | . | . | TRBV18 | 16 | TGTGCCAGCTCATTGTCCTCACTGAGCTCCTACAATGAGCAGTTCTTC | CASSLSSLSSYNEQFF
TRBJ2-7 | . | . | TRBV28 | 15 | TGTGCCAGCAGTTTAGATCAGGGCGGTATCTACGAGCAGTACTTC | CASSLDQGGIYEQYF
TRBJ2-7 | few | . | TRBV6-2/TRBV6-3 | 14 | TGTGCCAGCAGTTACGGGCTAGCGAGCTACGAGCAGTACTTC | CASSYGLASYEQYF
TRBJ2-2 | . | . | TRBV9 | 15 | TGTGCCAGCAGCGTCCTTGCGGTCAACACCGGGGAGCTGTTTTTT | CASSVLAVNTGELFF
TRBJ2-1 | . | . | TRBV3-1/TRBV3-2 | 17 | TGTGCCAGCAGCCCCTTGGGGGACTTCCGGAGGGGAAATGAGCAGTTCTTC | CASSPLGDFRRGNEQFF
TRBJ2-3 | once | . | TRBV7-2 | 15 | TGTGCCAGCAGCCGGGTGGGTAGCGGCACAGATACGCAGTATTTT | CASSRVGSGTDTQYF
TRBJ2-5 | once | TRBD2 | TRBV19 | 14 | TGTGCCAGTAGCTCCCGGCGCGGGAGCGAGACCCAGTACTTC | CASSSRRGSETQYF
TRBJ2-1 | once | TRBD2 | TRBV9 | 17 | TGTGCCAGCAGCGTAGCAACTAGCGGGAGGGGCTACAATGAGCAGTTCTTC | CASSVATSGRGYNEQFF
TRBJ2-5 | . | TRBD1 | TRBV7-2 | 16 | TGTGCCAGCAGCCGTGGACCGGGACAGTCACAAGAGACCCAGTACTTC | CASSRGPGQSQETQYF
TRBJ2-2 | . | . | TRBV5-1 | 14 | TGCGCCAGCAGCTTCGACAGGACCACCGGGGAGCTGTTTTTT | CASSFDRTTGELFF
TRBJ2-7 | few | TRBD2 | TRBV10-2 | 18 | TGCGCCAGCATTGGACTAGCGGGAGGGCCAACTCCCGCCTACGAGCAGTACTTC | CASIGLAGGPTPAYEQYF
TRBJ1-1 | . | . | TRBV11-2 | 15 | TGTGCCAGCAGCTTAGTTCCAGGGCGCGGCACTGAAGCTTTCTTT | CASSLVPGRGTEAFF
TRBJ1-3 | . | . | TRBV7-8 | 15 | TGTGCCAGCAGCTTAGAGAAAGCCTCTGGAAACACCATATATTTT | CASSLEKASGNTIYF
TRBJ1-1 | . | . | TRBV7-9 | 16 | TGTGCCAGCAGCCCCCTATCGGGGGACCGGAACACTGAAGCTTTCTTT | CASSPLSGDRNTEAFF
TRBJ1-5 | . | . | TRBV28 | 13 | TGTGCCAGCAGAAGAGACAATCTGAAGCCCCAGCATTTT | CASRRDNLKPQHF
TRBJ2-3 | . | TRBD1 | TRBV5-5 | 15 | TGTGCCAGCAGCTTGGGACAGGGGGGCACAGATACGCAGTATTTT | CASSLGQGGTDTQYF
TRBJ2-1 | . | . | TRBV5-1 | 13 | TGCGCCAGCAGCTTGGGTGGGGGCAGTGAGCAGTTCTTC | CASSLGGGSEQFF
TRBJ2-2 | once | . | TRBV7-2 | 15 | TGTGCCAGCAGCTTATACGGCGGCTCAACCGGGGAGCTGTTTTTT | CASSLYGGSTGELFF
TRBJ2-7 | . | . | TRBV7-2 | 14 | TGTGCCAGCCGAGCCTACAGGGATACCTACGAGCAGTACTTC | CASRAYRDTYEQYF
TRBJ2-1 | . | TRBD2 | TRBV29-1 | 15 | TGCAGCGTTGAAGAAGGGACTAGCGGGAGAAATGAGCAGTTCTTC | CSVEEGTSGRNEQFF
TRBJ2-7 | . | . | TRBV18 | 16 | TGTGCCAGCTCACCACCTCAGAGGGGAGGATCCTACGAGCAGTACTTC | CASSPPQRGGSYEQYF
TRBJ1-2 | . | TRBD1 | TRBV5-1 | 14 | TGCGCCATCGCAAGGGACAGCCCTAACTATGGCTACACCTTC | CAIARDSPNYGYTF
TRBJ1-2 | . | . | TRBV12-3/TRBV12-4 | 13 | TGTGCCAGCAGTCTCCAGGAGACAGGAGGCTACACCTTC | CASSLQETGGYTF
TRBJ2-3 | few | . | TRBV19 | 15 | TGTGCCAGTAGTATATCCTGGACTAGCACAGATACGCAGTATTTT | CASSISWTSTDTQYF
TRBJ1-2 | . | TRBD1 | TRBV28 | 14 | TGTGCCAGCCGCCATCCGGACAGGGGGCATGGCTACACCTTC | CASRHPDRGHGYTF
TRBJ1-3 | once | TRBD1 | TRBV12-5 | 15 | TGTGCTAGTGGCTCGGGACAGGGCTCTGGAAACACCATATATTTT | CASGSGQGSGNTIYF
TRBJ2-4 | . | . | TRBV2 | 14 | TGTGCCAGCAGCGATTGGGACTTCTCAAACATTCAGTACTTC | CASSDWDFSNIQYF